The rows below give T cell receptor beta chains drawn from one sample of a study of OX40 agonist ivuxolimab in advanced cancers. Assay used: immunoSEQ multiplex PCR; TCRdb lists only in-frame clones, some missing. This table has fewer than 25,000 clones, 85% appearing once. Sequenced material: CD4+ or CD8+ T cells sorted from blood, taken in a trial of the OX40 agonist ivuxolimab. The receptors here all came from an adult with an advanced solid tumor such as melanoma, head and neck, liver or kidney cancer. The CDR3 runs from the conserved cysteine through the conserved F or W. The D gene is left open where the match is weak. The size entry is marked missing in some rows and otherwise reads once, few, many or a size class.

j_gene | abundance | v_gene | len | d_gene | CDR3nt | CDR3aa
TRBJ1-2 | - | TRBV7-2 | 15 | - | TGTGCCAGCAGCTTAGGGATTTCGCCTAACTATGGCTACACCTTC | CASSLGISPNYGYTF
TRBJ2-5 | once | TRBV10-3 | 17 | - | TGTGCCATCAGTGAGTCGGGACCAATGGAGGGACGGGAGACCCAGTACTTC | CAISESGPMEGRETQYF
TRBJ1-1 | few | TRBV7-9 | 18 | TRBD1 | TGTGCCAGCAGCCTAAATTTAGGGACAGGGATGAAGAACACTGAAGCTTTCTTT | CASSLNLGTGMKNTEAFF
TRBJ1-2 | - | TRBV6-5 | 15 | - | TGTGCCAGCAGTTACTCGTGGGGGTCTTTGGTCGGCTACACCTTC | CASSYSWGSLVGYTF
TRBJ1-3 | - | TRBV7-2 | 13 | - | TGTGCCAGCAGCCCCCAGCGGGGGTACACCATATATTTT | CASSPQRGYTIYF
TRBJ2-5 | - | TRBV5-1 | 13 | - | TGCGCCAGCAGCTTGGGTCAGCAAGAGACCCAGTACTTC | CASSLGQQETQYF
TRBJ2-7 | - | TRBV7-9 | 16 | - | TGTGCCAGCAGCGTTTTTGCCGGGTCAACACCCTACGAGCAGTACTTC | CASSVFAGSTPYEQYF
TRBJ1-1 | - | TRBV6-5 | 14 | TRBD1 | TGTGCCAGCAGTTCGGGACAGGGGGTAGCTGAAGCTTTCTTT | CASSSGQGVAEAFF
TRBJ2-7 | - | TRBV20-1 | 11 | - | TGCAGTGCACGGGCTGGATACGAGCAGTACTTC | CSARAGYEQYF
TRBJ1-2 | once | TRBV2 | 15 | - | TGTGCCAGCTCCAATCCCGACAGTTTCAGCTATGGCTACACCTTC | CASSNPDSFSYGYTF
TRBJ1-3 | once | TRBV5-4 | 17 | TRBD1 | TGCGCCAGCAGCTTCCAGGGGGCCCTAAACTCTGGAAACACCATATATTTT | CASSFQGALNSGNTIYF
TRBJ2-1 | - | TRBV27 | 15 | TRBD2 | TGTGCCAGCAGTTCCGGGACTAGCGGGGGGAATGAGCAGTTCTTC | CASSSGTSGGNEQFF
TRBJ2-3 | - | TRBV10-3 | 15 | - | TGTGCCATCAGGGACGGCTTTTCTAGCACAGATACGCAGTATTTT | CAIRDGFSSTDTQYF
TRBJ1-1 | - | TRBV5-4 | 17 | - | TGTGCCAGCAGCTTGAAGAAGGGTCCCGGTGAAGACACTGAAGCTTTCTTT | CASSLKKGPGEDTEAFF
TRBJ2-1 | - | TRBV29-1 | 12 | - | TGCAGCGTCTGGCTGGCCTACAATGAGCAGTTCTTC | CSVWLAYNEQFF
TRBJ2-3 | - | TRBV7-2 | 14 | TRBD2 | TGTGCCAGCCTACTTAGCGGGAGTACAGATACGCAGTATTTT | CASLLSGSTDTQYF
TRBJ1-1 | - | TRBV10-3 | 14 | - | TGTGCCATCCTGGAGGGGGGGTTGAACACTGAAGCTTTCTTT | CAILEGGLNTEAFF
TRBJ1-2 | - | TRBV19 | 14 | - | TGTGCCAGTAGTCCATCCAGGGAGGGCTATGGCTACACCTTC | CASSPSREGYGYTF
TRBJ2-1 | - | TRBV29-1 | 14 | TRBD2 | TGCAGCGTTAGCGGGAGAGGCTCCTACAATGAGCAGTTCTTC | CSVSGRGSYNEQFF
TRBJ2-7 | - | TRBV6-1 | 15 | - | TGTGCCAGCATGATTAGAGAAAGGAGCTCCTACGAGCAGTACTTC | CASMIRERSSYEQYF
TRBJ1-2 | - | TRBV6-4 | 13 | TRBD1 | TGCGCCAGCAGTGACAGGACAGGGGCTGGCTACACCTTC | CASSDRTGAGYTF
TRBJ2-5 | - | TRBV7-8 | 15 | - | TGTGCCAGCAGCTCCAACTCGGACAGAAAAGAGACCCAGTACTTC | CASSSNSDRKETQYF
TRBJ2-5 | - | TRBV5-4 | 14 | - | TGTGCCAGCAGAGCAGACAGGTATCAAGAGACCCAGTACTTC | CASRADRYQETQYF
TRBJ2-1 | - | TRBV4-3 | 17 | TRBD2 | TGCGCCAGCAGCCTATTCATTAGCGGGAGCTCCTACAATGAGCAGTTCTTC | CASSLFISGSSYNEQFF
TRBJ1-3 | - | TRBV4-3 | 14 | - | TGCGCCAGCAGCCAAGAGCATAGAGGAAACACCATATATTTT | CASSQEHRGNTIYF
TRBJ1-1 | - | TRBV4-3 | 14 | TRBD1 | TGCGCCAGCAGCCAATGGACAGGGGGTGGGGAAGCTTTCTTT | CASSQWTGGGEAFF
TRBJ1-1 | - | TRBV27 | 15 | - | TGTGCCAGCAGTTTATATGGACTGGGGAACACTGAAGCTTTCTTT | CASSLYGLGNTEAFF
TRBJ2-1 | - | TRBV9 | 17 | TRBD2 | TGTGCCAGCAGCATCGCTAGCGGGAGCGACGCCCGCCATGAGCAGTTCTTC | CASSIASGSDARHEQFF
TRBJ2-3 | - | TRBV6-1 | 15 | - | TGTGCCAGCAGTGAAGGTACAGGGAGAATCTATACGCAGTATTTT | CASSEGTGRIYTQYF
TRBJ2-5 | - | TRBV19 | 14 | TRBD1 | TGTGCCAGTAGTGGACAGGGCCCCCAAGAGACCCAGTACTTC | CASSGQGPQETQYF
TRBJ2-5 | - | TRBV5-1 | 14 | TRBD1 | TGCGCCAGCAGCTTACAGGGGGCGCGAGAGACCCAGTACTTC | CASSLQGARETQYF
TRBJ2-5 | once | TRBV7-7 | 14 | - | TGTGCTAGCAGCCTGAGACTGGGCCCAGAGACCCAGTACTTC | CASSLRLGPETQYF
TRBJ2-5 | - | TRBV5-6 | 14 | TRBD1 | TGTGCCAGCAGCTTGGGCAGGGGGCAAGAGACCCAGTACTTC | CASSLGRGQETQYF
TRBJ1-6 | - | TRBV29-1 | 13 | - | TGCAGCGTTGAAGTGGGGGCTAATTCACCCCTCCACTTT | CSVEVGANSPLHF
TRBJ2-1 | - | TRBV5-6 | 15 | TRBD2 | TGTGCCAGCAGCTTCTCGGCTAGCGGCTACAATGAGCAGTTCTTC | CASSFSASGYNEQFF
TRBJ1-6 | - | TRBV7-2 | 15 | TRBD1 | TGTGCCAGCAGCGCACCAGGGGGGTTTGGCTCACCCCTCCACTTT | CASSAPGGFGSPLHF
TRBJ2-5 | - | TRBV7-6 | 15 | - | TGTGCCAGCAGCTTAGGGCAGGCTGTTGTAGAGACCCAGTACTTC | CASSLGQAVVETQYF
TRBJ2-7 | - | TRBV11-2 | 13 | TRBD1 | TGTGCCAGCAGCCTGGACAGGGCCTACGAGCAGTACTTC | CASSLDRAYEQYF
TRBJ2-7 | - | TRBV9 | 15 | - | TGTGCCAGCAGCCCCACCTACCAGGACTACTCTGAGCAGTACTTC | CASSPTYQDYSEQYF
TRBJ2-5 | - | TRBV30 | 12 | - | TGTGCCCGGTCGGACAGACAAGAGACCCAGTACTTC | CARSDRQETQYF
TRBJ2-5 | - | TRBV5-1 | 14 | - | TGCGCCAGCAGCCCCGGAGGGCGTGGGGAGACCCAGTACTTC | CASSPGGRGETQYF
TRBJ1-5 | - | TRBV6-5 | 13 | - | TGTGCCAGCAGATACGGGCAGGAACAGCCCCAGCATTTT | CASRYGQEQPQHF
TRBJ2-7 | - | TRBV25-1 | 11 | - | TGTGCCAGCAGTGAGGTCTACGAGCAGTACTTC | CASSEVYEQYF
TRBJ2-7 | - | TRBV4-3 | 14 | TRBD1 | TGCGCCAGCAGCGTTATACAGGGGGCCGGCGAGCAGTACTTC | CASSVIQGAGEQYF
TRBJ1-4 | - | TRBV29-1 | 14 | - | TGCAGCGCCGGAGCCAGGGGAAGAGATGAAAAACTGTTTTTT | CSAGARGRDEKLFF
TRBJ2-3 | - | TRBV5-4 | 14 | - | TGTGCCAGCAGCTCCCCGCGGGACACAGATACGCAGTATTTT | CASSSPRDTDTQYF
TRBJ2-3 | - | TRBV6-4 | 14 | TRBD1 | TGTGCCAGCAGCCAACAGGGGAACACAGATACGCAGTATTTT | CASSQQGNTDTQYF
TRBJ2-1 | - | TRBV23-1 | 20 | - | TGCGCCAGCAGTAAAAAGGCGGGACGGAGGAACTTGTCCCCCTACAATGAGCAGTTCTTC | CASSKKAGRRNLSPYNEQFF
TRBJ1-1 | - | TRBV18 | 15 | - | TGTGCCAGCTCACCACAGTCGGGGCTGAACACTGAAGCTTTCTTT | CASSPQSGLNTEAFF
TRBJ2-1 | - | TRBV7-9 | 13 | TRBD2 | TGTGCCACATGGACTAGCGATTACAATGAGCAGTTCTTC | CATWTSDYNEQFF
TRBJ2-3 | - | TRBV4-3 | 15 | - | TGCGCCAGCAGCCAAGAGGGGAGTAGCACAGATACGCAGTATTTT | CASSQEGSSTDTQYF
TRBJ1-3 | few | TRBV6-7 | 18 | - | TGTGCCAGCAGTTCCCACACCATAAGACACCTCTCTGGAAACACCATATATTTT | CASSSHTIRHLSGNTIYF
TRBJ1-1 | - | TRBV5-3 | 14 | TRBD1 | TGTGCCAGAAGCTTGGGACAGGGGGACACTGAAGCTTTCTTT | CARSLGQGDTEAFF
TRBJ1-4 | once | TRBV5-1 | 15 | - | TGCGCCAGCAGAGTAAGCGCCAATGGGGGTGAAAAACTGTTTTTT | CASRVSANGGEKLFF
TRBJ2-7 | - | TRBV30 | 12 | - | TGTGCCTGCCAGGACCTCTTTGACGAGCAGTACTTC | CACQDLFDEQYF
TRBJ2-1 | - | TRBV7-8 | 17 | - | TGTGCCAGCAGCCCCAATACCCCTTACAGCTCCTACAATGAGCAGTTCTTC | CASSPNTPYSSYNEQFF
TRBJ1-2 | - | TRBV5-1 | 15 | - | TGCGCCAGCAGCGACGGGACCGACGCTAACTATGGCTACACCTTC | CASSDGTDANYGYTF